This passage covers 24 T cell receptor beta chains from one sample sequenced in a study of T cells in Graves' hyperthyroidism and ophthalmopathy. Amplification targeted TCR beta CDR3 regions from RNA transcripts. The HTBI primer set was used in a first-round RT-PCR of the TCR CDR3. From the multiplex PCR reads, TCRdb called clonotypes with MiXCR, one entry per CDR3 protein. The sample lists 250,000 to 400,000 distinct CDR3 sequences; roughly an eighth were seen once. The sequencing input was blood. The receptors were gathered from a woman aged 40 to 50 with Graves' ophthalmopathy.

This clonotype was detected ten times or more. The gene calls are TRBV12-3 or TRBV12-4 and TRBJ1-5, with a possible D match to TRBD1 (6 bases). V was shortened by 0 bases and J by 2 bases, with 14 bases between the two germline ends. CDR3 length: 17 amino acids. The chain's CDR3 is CASSLAHPGEGNQPQHF. The CDR3 DNA is TGTGCCAGCAGTTTAGCGCACCCAGGGGAAGGCAATCAGCCCCAGCATTTT.

V usage is TRBV5-6 and J usage is TRBJ1-5, with D possibly TRBD1 on 6 matching bases. This CDR3 is 15 amino acids long. V was shortened by 2 bases and J by 1 base, with 10 bases between the two germline ends. Germline lookup yields CDR1 SGHDT and CDR2 YYEEEE. The CDR3 sequence is CASSFAGVSNQPQHF. For the CDR3, the DNA is TGTGCCAGCAGCTTTGCAGGGGTGAGCAATCAGCCCCAGCATTTT.

The sample holds many counts of this clonotype. CDR3 loop: CASRAGSNYGYTF. The CDR3 DNA is TGTGCCAGCAGAGCTGGGTCTAACTATGGCTACACCTTC. J is TRBJ1-2 and V is TRBV28; D ambiguous. CDR3 length: 13 amino acids. V was shortened by 6 bases and J by 0 bases, with 8 bases between the two germline ends. CDR1 is MDHEN, CDR2 SYDVKM, per germline.

Concerning this clonotype itself: A much larger clone differs by one base, so this may be a read error. This chain joins TRBV6-1 and TRBJ2-7; 9 bases line up with TRBD1. This CDR3 spans 15 amino acids. The germline V gene has CDR1 MNHNS and CDR2 SASEGT. CDR3 in DNA: TGTGTCAGTTTAAAGGGACAGGGAGGGTCCTACGAGCAGTACTTC. It codes for CVSLKGQGGSYEQYF.

With regard to this clonotype: A much larger clone lies one base from this, so it may be a read error. V usage is TRBV2 and J usage is TRBJ2-1, with TRBD2 matching 8 bases. J lost 13 bases, V lost 7 bases, and 12 bases had no gene match. The CDR3 loop spans 13 amino acids. Per germline, CDR1 SNHLY and CDR2 FYNNEI. The CDR3 DNA follows: TGTGCCAGCATTTCGGACAGCGGGGGCACCCAGTTCTTC. It specifies CASISDSGGTQFF.

V usage is TRBV5-5 and J usage is TRBJ1-3; D unresolved. Germline V gene sequence: CDR1 SGHKS, CDR2 YYEKEE (reference sequence). This CDR3 region has 16 residues. Trimming took 1 base from V and 0 from J, leaving 11 bases between them. CDR3 coding DNA: TGTGCCAGCAGCTTGTTACGAGGGAGCTCTGGAAACACCATATATTTT. This sequence encodes CASSLLRGSSGNTIYF.

The CDR3 sequence: CASSLTTGSSYEQYF. In DNA, the CDR3 is TGCGCCAGCAGCCTGACGACAGGGAGCTCCTACGAGCAGTACTTC. The V gene is TRBV5-1, the J gene TRBJ2-7, with TRBD1 matching 7 bases. Germline loops: CDR1 SGHRS, CDR2 YFSETQ. The CDR3 sequence is 15 residues long. V lost 4 bases and J lost 0; bases outside the gene matches: 7.

This clonotype was detected many times. The chain couples TRBV2 to TRBJ2-3, with 8 bases aligning to TRBD1. CDR1 is SNHLY, CDR2 FYNNEI, per germline. V lost 7 bases, J lost 0 bases, and 6 bases stayed unmatched. The CDR3 is made up of 15 amino acids. CDR3 nucleotide sequence: TGTGCCAGCAATACCGACAGGGGCAGCACAGATACGCAGTATTTT. Translated, it gives CASNTDRGSTDTQYF.

This clonotype has more than one count but fewer than ten. The chain links TRBV18 to TRBJ1-1; TRBD1 might be the D (6 bases). Germline loops: CDR1 KGHSH, CDR2 LQKENI. The ends were cut back, 4 bases at V and 7 bases at J, with 10 bases in the middle. CDR3 length equals 12 residues. The CDR3 region is CASSLRGREAFF. The DNA of the CDR3 is TGTGCCAGCTCACTTCGGGGGCGTGAAGCTTTCTTT.

Only a few counts were recorded for this clonotype. This is likely a read error, given that the CDR3 carries no conserved phenylalanine or tryptophan at its end. The J gene is TRBJ2-7, the V gene TRBV30, with 7 nucleotides matching TRBD1. J was trimmed by 3 bases and V by 3 bases; bases with no gene match: 2. CDR3 length: 12 residues. CDR1 is GTSNPN and CDR2 is SVGIG in the germline V gene (reference sequence). CDR3 DNA: TGTGCCTGGAGGACAGGGAGCTACGAGCAGTACCTC. The encoded protein is CAWRTGSYEQYL.

There are many counts of this clonotype. V is TRBV11-2 and J is TRBJ2-2; D is undetermined. This CDR3 comprises 16 residues. Germline V CDR1 and CDR2: SGHAT, FQNNGV. V lost 6 bases and J 5 bases, leaving 19 bases between the germline ends. The CDR3 nucleotides are TGTGCCAGCAGTCATTACCGCCCAACGAGGACCGGGGAGCTGTTTTTT. Translated: CASSHYRPTRTGELFF.

At least ten counts were recorded for this clonotype. Here the CDR3 DNA reads TGTGCCAGCAGTTTTGGGCCGGGGGAGCCCCAGCATTTT. Amino acid sequence: CASSFGPGEPQHF. The rearrangement joins TRBV28 to TRBJ1-5; possibly TRBD1 for D (5 bases). V gave up 3 bases and J gave up 8 bases, with 11 bases separating them. Germline V gives CDR1 MDHEN, CDR2 SYDVKM. This CDR3 comprises 13 residues.

In its sample, this clonotype was seen a few times. The chain combines TRBV6-1 with TRBJ2-6; TRBD1 matches 8 bases. The CDR3 is made up of 15 amino acids. Per the germline V gene, CDR1 is MNHNS and CDR2 is SASEGT. Trimming removed 8 bases from V and 0 bases from J; junction bases left unmatched: 3. The CDR3 DNA reads TGTGCCAGCGGGACAGGCCACTCTGGGGCCAACGTCCTGACTTTC. Its protein product is CASGTGHSGANVLTF.

This clonotype was picked up many times. The gene calls are TRBV29-1 and TRBJ2-7; 8 nucleotides align to TRBD1. This CDR3 is built from 12 residues. Per germline, CDR1 SQVTM and CDR2 ANQGSEA. Trimming at V came to 5 bases and at J to 4 bases, leaving 4 bases not matched to a gene. The CDR3 protein is CSVRQGIYEQYF. In nucleotides, the CDR3 is TGCAGCGTTCGACAGGGGATATACGAGCAGTACTTC.

Of note for this clonotype: A much larger clone is a single base away; this may be a read error. The rearrangement uses TRBV28 and TRBJ1-1; possibly TRBD1 for D (5 bases). V was pared by 6 bases and J by 8 bases, with 19 bases between. CDR1 and CDR2 (germline): MDHEN, SYDVKM. The CDR3 sequence is 14 residues long. The CDR3 loop reads CASRLGSVQEEAFF. CDR3 bases: TGTGCCAGCAGACTGGGATCGGTACAGGAAGAAGCTTTCTTT.

This clonotype occurred many times. The gene calls are TRBV27 and TRBJ2-1; 8 nucleotides agree with TRBD1. Germline V gives CDR1 MNHEY, CDR2 SMNVEV (reference sequence). The CDR3 spans 14 residues. J was trimmed by 3 bases and V by 8 bases; bases with no gene match: 6. CDR3 DNA: TGTGCCAGCGGACAGGGCGGTCTCTACAATGAGCAGTTCTTC. It codes for CASGQGGLYNEQFF.

This clonotype came up many times. J is TRBJ1-2 and V is TRBV11-2; D not certain. Germline V lookup: CDR1 SGHAT, CDR2 FQNNGV. V gave up 4 bases and J gave up 4 bases, with 13 bases separating them. There are 14 residues in the CDR3. CDR3 sequence: CASSSYTEIYGYTF. CDR3 sequence (DNA): TGTGCCAGCAGCTCATATACAGAGATCTATGGCTACACCTTC.

There are many counts of this clonotype. The chain carries TRBV20-1 and TRBJ1-2; possible D gene TRBD1, 6 bases. Per germline, CDR1 DFQATT and CDR2 SNEGSKA (reference sequence). With 4 bases removed from V and 5 bases from J, the gap between germline ends came to 14 bases. The CDR3 loop spans 13 amino acids. The chain's CDR3 is CSAINEQGYGYTF. CDR3 coding DNA: TGCAGTGCTATTAATGAACAGGGTTATGGCTACACCTTC.

The sample holds many counts of this clonotype. The V gene is TRBV6-5, the J gene TRBJ1-1, with D possibly matching TRBD1 (6 bases). CDR1 is MNHEY and CDR2 is SVGAGI in the germline V gene. Trimming cost V 2 bases and J 1 base, with 8 bases left between them. The CDR3 extends over 14 amino acids. The DNA for the CDR3 is TGTGCCAGCAGTTACGAAGGGGGGAACACTGAAGCTTTCTTT. Amino acids: CASSYEGGNTEAFF.

Remarks on this clonotype: A much bigger clone sits one base away, suggesting this may be a read error. The chain joins TRBV20-1 to TRBJ2-7; possibly TRBD2 for D (5 bases). The germline V gene has CDR1 DFQATT and CDR2 SNEGSKA (reference sequence). The CDR3 spans 14 residues. The germline V and J ends were trimmed by 3 bases and 2 bases, with 14 bases remaining between them. CDR3 sequence (DNA): TGCAGTGCTAGTTTAGCGATCCCACCCTACGAGCAGTACTTC. Its protein is CSASLAIPPYEQYF.

Many counts were recorded for this clonotype. V usage is TRBV6-1 and J usage is TRBJ1-1; D remains unclear. Germline CDR1 is MNHNS and CDR2 is SASEGT. This CDR3 has 11 amino acids. DNA of the CDR3: TGTACGATTCGACAGAACACTGAAGCTTTCTTT. The encoded protein is CTIRQNTEAFF.

The chain employs TRBV6-2 or TRBV6-3 and TRBJ2-3; D not resolved. V lost 6 bases and J lost 7, with 17 bases in between. Germline V gene data show CDR1 as MNHEY and CDR2 as SVGEGT. The CDR3 length is 14 residues. The CDR3 is CASRASAGPNTQYF. CDR3 nucleotide sequence: TGTGCCAGCAGGGCCTCTGCAGGCCCCAATACGCAGTATTTT.

In this sample, this clonotype turned up a few times. V and J are TRBV3-1 and TRBJ1-1; 9 bases fit TRBD1. CDR1 is LGHDT and CDR2 is YNNKEL in the germline V gene (reference sequence). Trimming at V came to 4 bases and at J to 4 bases, leaving 7 bases not matched to a gene. The CDR3 is made up of 15 amino acids. In DNA form, the CDR3 reads TGTGCCAGCAGCCGATCGACAGGGGGGACCACTGAAGCTTTCTTT. It codes for CASSRSTGGTTEAFF.

This clonotype was seen at least ten times. This chain links TRBV12-3 or TRBV12-4 with TRBJ1-5; D perhaps matches TRBD1 (6 bases). CDR3 length equals 16 residues. Trimming took 0 bases from V and 4 from J, leaving 13 bases between them. This CDR3 is CASSLALGTGNQPQHF. In DNA, the CDR3 is TGTGCCAGCAGTTTAGCGCTAGGAACAGGGAATCAGCCCCAGCATTTT.